This note documents a single TCR beta chain sequence. The antigen is not known. Other nucleotide sequences from this sample produce the same CDR3. V shed 2 bases and J shed 5 bases, with 0 bases lying between them. The CDR3 loop spans 11 amino acids. Germline V CDR1 and CDR2: SGHVS, FQNEAQ. This record comes from a study of Ad26.COV2.S vaccination and SARS-CoV-2 variants. Study findings and constraints: Reportedly, after vaccination the spike-specific CD8+ and CD4+ T cell responses displayed substantial breadth.

The treatment denotes: around 19 received Ad26.COV2.S at low or high dose, single or two shots; roughly five received placebo; per-sample allocation not given. Repertoires come from day 63 after the first vaccine or placebo injection. TCRdb's table, derived via immunoSEQ multiplex PCR, lists solely in-frame clones and lacks some. Of about 680,000 clones listed, roughly nine tenths are singletons. Here the sequenced sample was peripheral blood, taken in a trial of Ad26.COV2.S vaccine versus placebo. The chain recombines TRBV7-8 with TRBJ2-2; D uncertain. The sequence was collected from a person between 18 and 65 years old who received the Ad26.COV2.S COVID-19 vaccine or a placebo. The CDR3 sequence: CASSLTGELFF. CDR3 DNA: TGTGCCAGCAGCTTAACCGGGGAGCTGTTTTTT.